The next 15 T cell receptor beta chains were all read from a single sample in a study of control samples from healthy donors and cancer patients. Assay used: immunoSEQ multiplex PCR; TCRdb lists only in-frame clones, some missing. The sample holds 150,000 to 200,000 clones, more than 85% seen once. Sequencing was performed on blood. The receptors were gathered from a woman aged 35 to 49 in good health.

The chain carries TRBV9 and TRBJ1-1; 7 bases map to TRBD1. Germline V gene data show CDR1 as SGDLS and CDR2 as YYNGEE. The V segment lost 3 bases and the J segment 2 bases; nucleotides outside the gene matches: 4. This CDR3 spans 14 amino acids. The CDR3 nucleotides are TGTGCCAGCAGCGCGGGACAGAGTAACACTGAAGCTTTCTTT. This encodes CASSAGQSNTEAFF.

In nucleotides, the CDR3 is TGTGCCAGCTCACCAAGTATGGTTAGCGCTCGGGAGACCCAGTACTTC. The encoded protein is CASSPSMVSARETQYF. V and J are TRBV18 and TRBJ2-5; TRBD2 might be the D (5 bases). The CDR3 runs 16 residues. The germline gives CDR1 KGHSH, CDR2 LQKENI. V was cut by 2 bases and J by 5 bases, with 18 bases left in between. The entire variable domain, with the rest obtained from reference TRBV18 and TRBJ2-5, is as follows: NAGVMQNPRHLVRRRGQEARLRCSPMKGHSHVYWYRQLPEEGLKFMVYLQKENIIDESGMPKERFSAEFPKEGPSILRIQQVVRGDSAAYFCASSPSMVSARETQYFGPGTRLLVL.

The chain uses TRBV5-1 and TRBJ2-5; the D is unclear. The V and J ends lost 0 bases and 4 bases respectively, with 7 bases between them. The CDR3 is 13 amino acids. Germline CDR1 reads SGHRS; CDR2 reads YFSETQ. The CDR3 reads CASSLDQRETQYF. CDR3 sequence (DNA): TGCGCCAGCAGCTTGGACCAGAGAGAGACCCAGTACTTC.

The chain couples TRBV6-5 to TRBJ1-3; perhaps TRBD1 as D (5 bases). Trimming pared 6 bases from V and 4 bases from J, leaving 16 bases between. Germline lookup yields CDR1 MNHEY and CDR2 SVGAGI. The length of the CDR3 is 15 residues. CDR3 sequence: CASSRNGDSGNTIYF. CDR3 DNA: TGTGCCAGCAGCCGGAACGGGGACTCCGGAAACACCATATATTTT.

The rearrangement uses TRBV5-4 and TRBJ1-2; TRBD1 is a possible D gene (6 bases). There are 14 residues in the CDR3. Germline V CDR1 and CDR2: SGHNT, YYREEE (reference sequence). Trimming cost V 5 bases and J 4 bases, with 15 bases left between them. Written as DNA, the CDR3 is TGTGCCAGCAGTCTTTACAGGGAAGGCTATGGCTACACCTTC. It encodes CASSLYREGYGYTF.

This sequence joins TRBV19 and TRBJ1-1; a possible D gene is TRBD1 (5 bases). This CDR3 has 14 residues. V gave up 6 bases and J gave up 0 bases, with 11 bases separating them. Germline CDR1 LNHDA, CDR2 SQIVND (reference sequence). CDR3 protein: CASSVTAMNTEAFF. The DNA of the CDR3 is TGTGCCAGTAGCGTGACAGCGATGAACACTGAAGCTTTCTTT.

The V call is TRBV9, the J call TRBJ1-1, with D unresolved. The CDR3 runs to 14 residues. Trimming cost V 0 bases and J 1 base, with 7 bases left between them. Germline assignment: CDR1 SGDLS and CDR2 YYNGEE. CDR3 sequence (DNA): TGTGCCAGCAGCGTAGGACCGGGGAACACTGAAGCTTTCTTT. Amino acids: CASSVGPGNTEAFF.

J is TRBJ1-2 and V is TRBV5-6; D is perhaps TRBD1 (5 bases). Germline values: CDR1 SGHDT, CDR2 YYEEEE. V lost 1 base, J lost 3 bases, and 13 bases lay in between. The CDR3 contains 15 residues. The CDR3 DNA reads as TGTGCCAGCAGCTTGAGAGGGGCCCCTCACTATGGCTACACCTTC. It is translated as CASSLRGAPHYGYTF. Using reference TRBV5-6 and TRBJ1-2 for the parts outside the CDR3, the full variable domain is DAGVTQSPTHLIKTRGQQVTLRCSPKSGHDTVSWYQQALGQGPQFIFQYYEEEERQRGNFPDRFSGHQFPNYSSELNVNALLLGDSALYLCASSLRGAPHYGYTFGSGTRLTVV.

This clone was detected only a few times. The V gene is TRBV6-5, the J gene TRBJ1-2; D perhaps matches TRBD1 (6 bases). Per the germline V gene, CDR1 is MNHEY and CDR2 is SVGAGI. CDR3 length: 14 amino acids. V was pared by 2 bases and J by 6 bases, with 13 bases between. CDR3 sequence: CASSYRQATDGYTF. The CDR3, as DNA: TGTGCCAGCAGTTACCGACAGGCGACTGATGGCTACACCTTC.

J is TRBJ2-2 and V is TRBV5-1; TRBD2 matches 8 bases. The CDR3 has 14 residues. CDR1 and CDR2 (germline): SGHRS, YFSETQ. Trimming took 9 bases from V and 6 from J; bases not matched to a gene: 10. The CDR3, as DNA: TGCGCCAACCCGGGACTAGTCGGGGCCGGGGAGCTGTTTTTT. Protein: CANPGLVGAGELFF.

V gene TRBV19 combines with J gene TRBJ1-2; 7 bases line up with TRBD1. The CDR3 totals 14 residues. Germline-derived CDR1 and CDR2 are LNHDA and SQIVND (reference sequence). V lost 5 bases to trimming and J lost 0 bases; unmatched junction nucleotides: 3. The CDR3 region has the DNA TGTGCCAGTAGTTCAGGGGGATCTAACTATGGCTACACCTTC. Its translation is CASSSGGSNYGYTF. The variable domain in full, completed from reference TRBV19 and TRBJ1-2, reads DGGITQSPKYLFRKEGQNVTLSCEQNLNHDAMYWYRQDPGQGLRLIYYSQIVNDFQKGDIAEGYSVSREKKESFPLTVTSAQKNPTAFYLCASSSGGSNYGYTFGSGTRLTVV.

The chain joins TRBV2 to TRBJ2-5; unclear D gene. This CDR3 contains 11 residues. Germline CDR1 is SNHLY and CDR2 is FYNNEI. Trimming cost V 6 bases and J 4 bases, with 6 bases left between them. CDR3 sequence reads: CASRVGETQYF. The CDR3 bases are TGTGCCAGCAGGGTAGGAGAGACCCAGTACTTC.

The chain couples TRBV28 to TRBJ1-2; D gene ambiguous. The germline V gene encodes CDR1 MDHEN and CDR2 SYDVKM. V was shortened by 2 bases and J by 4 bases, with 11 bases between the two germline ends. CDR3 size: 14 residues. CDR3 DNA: TGTGCCAGCAGTTTAGCCTTACCCCCCTATGGCTACACCTTC. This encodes CASSLALPPYGYTF.

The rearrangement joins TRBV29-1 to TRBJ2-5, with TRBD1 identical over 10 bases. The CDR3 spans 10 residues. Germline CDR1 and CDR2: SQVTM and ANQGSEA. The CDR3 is CGTGEETQYF. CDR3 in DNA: TGCGGGACAGGGGAAGAGACCCAGTACTTC. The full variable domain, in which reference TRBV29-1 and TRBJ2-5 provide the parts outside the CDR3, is SAVISQKPSRDICQRGTSLTIQCQVDSQVTMMFWYRQQPGQSLTLIATANQGSEATYESGFVIDKFPISRPNLTFSTLTVSNMSPEDSSIYLCGTGEETQYFGPGTRLLVL.

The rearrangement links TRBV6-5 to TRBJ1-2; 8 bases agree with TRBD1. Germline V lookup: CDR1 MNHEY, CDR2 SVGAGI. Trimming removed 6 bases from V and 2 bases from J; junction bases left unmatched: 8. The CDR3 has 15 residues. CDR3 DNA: TGTGCCAGCAGCTTAGGACAGGGAGGGAACTATGGCTACACCTTC. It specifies CASSLGQGGNYGYTF.